The 27 T cell receptor beta chains reported below all come from one sample, sequenced in a study of T-cell memory formation after mild COVID-19. MiXCR, applied by TCRdb to the 5' RACE reads, yields one record per CDR3 protein. The profile covers roughly 400,000 distinct CDR3 sequences, with more than 20% appearing a single time and around 8.8% taken by the ten largest. Sequencing used PBMCs or a T cell subset sorted from them (not recorded which). The receptor source for this set is an adult woman who had mild COVID-19 (a few samples of this study predate the infection). Cell type and time point are not known.

A few counts support this clonotype. The rearrangement uses TRBV5-1 and TRBJ2-2, with 11 nucleotides matching TRBD2. Germline V gives CDR1 SGHRS, CDR2 YFSETQ. The J segment lost 0 bases and the V segment lost 0 bases, leaving 1 base of the junction unmatched. This CDR3 comprises 17 residues. The CDR3 nucleotides are TGCGCCAGCAGCTTGGGACTAGCGGGACCGAACACCGGGGAGCTGTTTTTT. Its translation: CASSLGLAGPNTGELFF.

The genes are TRBV29-1 and TRBJ1-2; TRBD1 agrees at 9 bases. There are 15 residues in the CDR3. Germline CDR1 reads SQVTM; CDR2 reads ANQGSEA. J was trimmed by 8 bases and V by 3 bases; bases with no gene match: 13. Here the CDR3 DNA reads TGCAGCGTTGAGGGGCCGGGACAGGGTATGTCGGGCTACACCTTC. Translated: CSVEGPGQGMSGYTF.

This clonotype was seen more than once but under ten times. The J gene is TRBJ2-7, the V gene TRBV27, with D maybe TRBD2 (5 bases). From germline, CDR1 is MNHEY and CDR2 SMNVEV (reference sequence). V lost 3 bases and J lost 3, with 9 bases in between. This CDR3 has 13 amino acids. The CDR3 coding sequence is TGTGCCAGCAGTTTCACGGGGAGCTACGAGCAGTACTTC. It codes for CASSFTGSYEQYF.

The chain uses TRBV5-1 and TRBJ2-1; 7 nucleotides agree with TRBD1. The CDR3 extends over 16 amino acids. The trim removed 4 bases at V and 5 bases at J, leaving 12 bases unmatched. Germline CDR1 SGHRS, CDR2 YFSETQ. CDR3 sequence (DNA): TGCGCCAGCAGCCCTACCTGGGGGACAGTAAACAATGAGCAGTTCTTC. As protein: CASSPTWGTVNNEQFF.

The chain combines TRBV27 with TRBJ1-5, with TRBD1 matching 7 bases. Germline CDR1 reads MNHEY; CDR2 reads SMNVEV (reference sequence). V trimming: 6 bases; J trimming: 3 bases; junction bases outside the gene matches: 2. The CDR3 spans 13 residues. The CDR3 region is CASRDRNNQPQHF. CDR3 sequence (DNA): TGTGCCAGCAGGGACAGGAACAATCAGCCCCAGCATTTT.

The chain has TRBV3-1 and TRBJ2-1; D remains ambiguous. CDR3 length: 14 amino acids. The germline V and J ends were trimmed by 0 bases and 4 bases, with 7 bases remaining between them. CDR1 and CDR2 from the germline V gene are LGHDT and YNNKEL (reference sequence). The CDR3 region is CASSQETEYNEQFF. As DNA, the CDR3 is TGTGCCAGCAGCCAAGAAACAGAGTACAATGAGCAGTTCTTC.

The rearrangement links TRBV6-2 or TRBV6-3 to TRBJ2-1, with 8 bases aligning to TRBD1. J gave up 8 bases and V 6 bases, and 6 bases lay outside the gene matches. CDR1 is MNHEY and CDR2 is SVGEGT in the germline V gene. This CDR3 contains 13 residues. The DNA for the CDR3 is TGTGCCAGCAGAAGGACAGGGCAAGATGAGCAGTTCTTC. This codes for CASRRTGQDEQFF.

This clonotype has a handful of counts. The CDR3 is CASSLGGQGEAFF. The DNA of the CDR3 is TGTGCCAGCAGCTTAGGGGGACAGGGAGAAGCTTTCTTT. The chain has TRBV7-6 and TRBJ1-1; TRBD1 matches at 9 bases. The germline V gene has CDR1 SGHVS and CDR2 FNYEAQ. The CDR3 is made up of 13 amino acids. V lost 1 base, J lost 8 bases, and 2 bases stayed unmatched.

The chain couples TRBV11-1 to TRBJ2-7; D is undetermined. This CDR3 is 14 amino acids long. Looked up from germline, CDR1 is SGHAT and CDR2 is FQDESV (reference sequence). Trimming removed 1 base from V and 5 bases from J, with 12 bases in between. CDR3 sequence: CASSLVGGWDEQYF. In nucleotides, the CDR3 is TGTGCCAGCAGCTTAGTAGGCGGTTGGGACGAGCAGTACTTC.

This clonotype was detected only a few times. The chain combines TRBV20-1 with TRBJ2-1; D is possibly TRBD2 (6 bases). Trimming removed 7 bases from V and 2 bases from J, with 6 bases in between. This CDR3 has 11 amino acids. Germline assignment: CDR1 DFQATT and CDR2 SNEGSKA (reference sequence). The CDR3: CSGGTYNEQFF. The CDR3, as DNA: TGCAGTGGCGGGACCTACAATGAGCAGTTCTTC.

This clonotype has just a few counts. V gene TRBV25-1 combines with J gene TRBJ1-3; tentative D call: TRBD1 (5 bases). This CDR3 is built from 15 residues. V gave up 1 base and J gave up 8 bases, with 15 bases separating them. From germline, CDR1 is MGHDK and CDR2 SYGVNS. In DNA form, the CDR3 reads TGTGCCAGCAGTGAATTAAGGGGCAGGGAGGACACCATATATTTT. Amino acids: CASSELRGREDTIYF.

CDR3 DNA: TGTGCCAGCAGCTTTGACAGGGCGAACTCTGGAAACACCATATATTTT. Encoded protein: CASSFDRANSGNTIYF. This sequence joins TRBV11-3 and TRBJ1-3; 7 nucleotides agree with TRBD1. Germline V gene lookup returns CDR1 SGHNT and CDR2 YENEEA. The length of the CDR3 is 16 residues. V dropped 3 bases and J dropped 0; count of bases not matched to a gene: 5.

The chain uses TRBV7-9 and TRBJ1-1, with D hard to call. V lost 5 bases, J lost 0 bases, and 7 bases lay in between. CDR1 SEHNR and CDR2 FQNEAQ come from the germline V gene (reference sequence). This CDR3 has 13 residues. The CDR3 is CASSQQMNTEAFF. The CDR3 DNA follows: TGTGCCAGCAGCCAGCAGATGAACACTGAAGCTTTCTTT.

DNA for the CDR3: TGTGCCAGCAGCCAAGAACGAGGTGCACCCCTCCACTTT. Residues: CASSQERGAPLHF. This chain joins TRBV3-1 and TRBJ1-6; D is uncertain. The CDR3 loop spans 13 amino acids. CDR1 is LGHDT, CDR2 YNNKEL, per germline (reference sequence). V was clipped by 0 bases and J by 11 bases, with 8 bases between them.

In this sample, this clonotype turned up a few times. V usage is TRBV12-3 or TRBV12-4 and J usage is TRBJ2-3, with a possible D match to TRBD2 (7 bases). This CDR3 region has 18 residues. V was clipped by 4 bases and J by 1 base, with 21 bases between them. The CDR3 region has the DNA TGTGCCAGCAGTTCCCACCGTGCGGGGGCTGGGGGCACAGATACGCAGTATTTT. This sequence encodes CASSSHRAGAGGTDTQYF.

This chain uses TRBV20-1 with TRBJ2-5; TRBD2 matches at 8 bases. The CDR3 length is 15 residues. J lost 1 base, V lost 4 bases, and 8 bases had no gene match. Germline V gene sequence: CDR1 DFQATT, CDR2 SNEGSKA (reference sequence). The CDR3 DNA is TGCAGTGCTATCCCTAAGCGGGGGCGCCAAGAGACCCAGTACTTC. It codes for CSAIPKRGRQETQYF.

This clonotype was observed a handful of times. The chain employs TRBV28 and TRBJ2-7; D is undetermined. Deletions cut 8 bases from V and 3 bases from J, with 8 bases between. From germline, CDR1 is MDHEN and CDR2 SYDVKM. The CDR3 totals 11 residues. The CDR3 loop reads CASGYSYEQYF. In DNA, the CDR3 is TGTGCCAGCGGATACAGCTACGAGCAGTACTTC.

This clonotype showed up just a few times. V and J are TRBV12-3 or TRBV12-4 and TRBJ2-2; 8 bases align to TRBD2. The CDR3 loop spans 15 amino acids. The trim removed 3 bases at V and 5 bases at J, leaving 5 bases unmatched. The CDR3 DNA reads TGTGCCAGCAGTTTTTGGGCGGGAGGTACCGGGGAGCTGTTTTTT. It yields the protein CASSFWAGGTGELFF.

The rearrangement uses TRBV12-3 or TRBV12-4 and TRBJ1-1, with D perhaps TRBD1 (5 bases). V gave up 6 bases and J gave up 10 bases, with 12 bases separating them. The CDR3 loop spans 11 amino acids. The CDR3, as DNA: TGTGCCAGCAGCTTGAGGGGTCGAGCTTTCTTT. Protein product: CASSLRGRAFF.

The chain recombines TRBV7-2 with TRBJ2-2; weak D call: TRBD2 (6 bases). Germline V gives CDR1 SGHTA, CDR2 FQGNSA. The V end was cut by 2 bases, the J end by 6 bases, with 13 bases between. The CDR3 loop spans 15 amino acids. In DNA form, the CDR3 reads TGTGCCAGCAGCTTACAGGCCGGGAGCGCCGGGGAGCTGTTTTTT. Its protein product is CASSLQAGSAGELFF.

This clonotype showed up just a few times. V usage is TRBV10-3 and J usage is TRBJ2-7; D is possibly TRBD1 (6 bases). Trimming shortened V by 10 bases and J by 3 bases, and 16 bases separated the two germline ends. Germline values: CDR1 ENHRY, CDR2 SYGVKD. CDR3 length: 13 residues. CDR3 bases: TGTGCCACGTCCAGGGGCCTAATCTACGAGCAGTACTTC. Protein: CATSRGLIYEQYF.

This clonotype was detected a few times. The rearrangement uses TRBV29-1 and TRBJ2-1, with 11 positions matching TRBD2. From germline, CDR1 is SQVTM and CDR2 ANQGSEA. Unmatched junction bases numbered 7, after V lost 6 bases and J lost 3 bases. The CDR3 is 15 amino acids. DNA for the CDR3: TGCAGCGTGGTCCTCGGGACTAGCGGCTACAATGAGCAGTTCTTC. Encoded protein: CSVVLGTSGYNEQFF.

J is TRBJ1-1 and V is TRBV20-1; 9 bases are a match to TRBD1. J was trimmed by 7 bases and V by 2 bases; bases with no gene match: 2. The germline V gene encodes CDR1 DFQATT and CDR2 SNEGSKA (reference sequence). The CDR3 length is 12 residues. The CDR3 region is CSARRQGGEAFF. The DNA for the CDR3 is TGCAGTGCTAGACGACAGGGGGGTGAAGCTTTCTTT.

This clonotype was counted a few times. V gene TRBV18 combines with J gene TRBJ2-1; 9 bases are shared with TRBD2. J lost 7 bases, V lost 6 bases, and 7 bases had no gene match. Germline V gives CDR1 KGHSH, CDR2 LQKENI. This CDR3 is 14 amino acids long. Here the CDR3 reads CASSGLAGTNEQFF. DNA of the CDR3: TGTGCCAGCTCCGGGCTAGCGGGGACTAATGAGCAGTTCTTC. Variable domain in full (rest from reference TRBV18 and TRBJ2-1): NAGVMQNPRHLVRRRGQEARLRCSPMKGHSHVYWYRQLPEEGLKFMVYLQKENIIDESGMPKERFSAEFPKEGPSILRIQQVVRGDSAAYFCASSGLAGTNEQFFGPGTRLTVL.

The genes are TRBV30 and TRBJ1-1; D call uncertain. The V and J ends lost 7 bases and 5 bases respectively, with 23 bases between them. Germline V gene lookup returns CDR1 GTSNPN and CDR2 SVGIG (reference sequence). The CDR3 length is 15 residues. Here the CDR3 reads CALRGKVVIGTEAFF. CDR3 in DNA: TGTGCCTTGCGGGGAAAGGTCGTGATTGGGACTGAAGCTTTCTTT. The variable domain in full, with the rest retrieved from reference TRBV30 and TRBJ1-1, is SQTIHQWPATLVQPVGSPLSLECTVEGTSNPNLYWYRQAAGRGLQLLFYSVGIGQISSEVPQNLSASRPQDRQFILSSKKLLLSDSGFYLCALRGKVVIGTEAFFGQGTRLTVV.

The V call is TRBV12-3 or TRBV12-4, the J call TRBJ1-5; no clear D gene. The length of the CDR3 is 14 residues. Trimming removed 0 bases from V and 11 bases from J, with 14 bases in between. CDR3 nucleotides: TGTGCCAGCAGTTTAGCACTCGGGGTGGGGTCCCAGCATTTT. It is translated as CASSLALGVGSQHF.

This chain uses TRBV7-2 with TRBJ2-3, with 7 bases that match TRBD2. Germline values: CDR1 SGHTA, CDR2 FQGNSA. The CDR3 loop spans 15 amino acids. The V gene end was trimmed by 2 bases and the J gene end by 4 bases; junction bases not matched to a gene: 6. The CDR3 loop reads CASSLRGRVADTQYF. CDR3 DNA: TGTGCCAGCAGCTTAAGAGGGAGGGTCGCAGATACGCAGTATTTT.